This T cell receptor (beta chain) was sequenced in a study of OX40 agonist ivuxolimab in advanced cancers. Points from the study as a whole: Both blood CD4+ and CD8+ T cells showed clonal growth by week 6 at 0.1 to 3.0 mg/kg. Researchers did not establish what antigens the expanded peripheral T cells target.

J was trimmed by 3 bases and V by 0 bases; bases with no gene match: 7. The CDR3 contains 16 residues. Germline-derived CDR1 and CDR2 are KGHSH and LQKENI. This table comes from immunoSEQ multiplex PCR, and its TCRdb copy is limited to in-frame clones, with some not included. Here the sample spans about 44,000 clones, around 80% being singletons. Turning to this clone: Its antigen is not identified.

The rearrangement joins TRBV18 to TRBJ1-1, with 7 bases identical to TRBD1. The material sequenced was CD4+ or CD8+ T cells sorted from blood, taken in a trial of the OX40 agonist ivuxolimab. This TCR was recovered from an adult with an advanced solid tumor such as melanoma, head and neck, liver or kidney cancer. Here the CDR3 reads CASSPPLKGADTEAFF. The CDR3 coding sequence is TGTGCCAGCTCACCACCCCTGAAGGGGGCGGACACTGAAGCTTTCTTT. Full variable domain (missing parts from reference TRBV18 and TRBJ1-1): NAGVMQNPRHLVRRRGQEARLRCSPMKGHSHVYWYRQLPEEGLKFMVYLQKENIIDESGMPKERFSAEFPKEGPSILRIQQVVRGDSAAYFCASSPPLKGADTEAFFGQGTRLTVV.